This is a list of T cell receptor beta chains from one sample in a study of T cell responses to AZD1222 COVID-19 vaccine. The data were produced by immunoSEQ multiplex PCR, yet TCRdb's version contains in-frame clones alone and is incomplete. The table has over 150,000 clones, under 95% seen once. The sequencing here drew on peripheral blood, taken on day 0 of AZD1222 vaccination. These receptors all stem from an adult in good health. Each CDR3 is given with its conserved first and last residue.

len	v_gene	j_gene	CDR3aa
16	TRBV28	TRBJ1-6	CASDEPRGWDNSPLHF
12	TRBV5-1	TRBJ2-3	CASSPPTDTQYF
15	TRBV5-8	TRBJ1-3	CASSTGERRRDTIYF
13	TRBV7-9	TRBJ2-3	CASSLGFRQAQYF
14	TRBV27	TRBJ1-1	CASSFHGKNTEAFF
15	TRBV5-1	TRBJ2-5	CASSLNAGGQETQYF
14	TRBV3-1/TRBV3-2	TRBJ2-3	CASSQFWGSDTQYF
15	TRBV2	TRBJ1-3	CASSQGQGYGNTIYF
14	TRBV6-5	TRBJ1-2	CASSHSGGGYGYTF
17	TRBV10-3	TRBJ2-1	CAIRDPGGGPLPREQFF
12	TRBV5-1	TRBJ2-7	CASSMDGYEQYF
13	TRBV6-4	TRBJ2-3	CASSERWTDTQYF
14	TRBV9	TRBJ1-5	CASSAGGWGQPQHF